Here is one TCR beta chain with its context. The data were taken from a study of shared T cell receptors in the human thymus. CDR1 LGHNT and CDR2 FRNRAP come from the germline V gene. Trimming at V came to 7 bases and at J to 0 bases, leaving 6 bases not matched to a gene. The CDR3 has 15 amino acids. The table came from immunoSEQ multiplex PCR; TCRdb's copy has only in-frame clones and leaves some out. This table holds hundreds of thousands of clones, around 87% found once. The sample also formed part of further work on human thymus T cells.

The sequence derives from a boy younger than two with a congenital heart defect. The V gene is TRBV12-5, the J gene TRBJ2-1; 7 bases are a match to TRBD2. Sequencing was performed on thymocytes. The CDR3 loop is CASAPAGRSYNEQFF. The CDR3 bases are TGTGCTAGTGCCCCAGCGGGACGCTCCTACAATGAGCAGTTCTTC. The full variable domain, rest sourced from reference TRBV12-5 and TRBJ2-1, is DARVTQTPRHKVTEMGQEVTMRCQPILGHNTVFWYRQTMMQGLELLAYFRNRAPLDDSGMPKDRFSAEMPDATLATLKIQPSEPRDSAVYFCASAPAGRSYNEQFFGPGTRLTVL.